Below, one TCR beta chain is given with its context. CDR3 length equals 14 residues. V was pared by 3 bases and J by 8 bases, with 16 bases between. Germline V gives CDR1 SGHDN, CDR2 FVKESK. The sample belongs to a study of radiotherapy plus CTLA-4 blockade in lung cancer. Lung cancer patients with chemo-refractory metastatic non-small-cell disease were given focal radiation plus CTLA-4 blockade with ipilimumab. Produced via immunoSEQ multiplex PCR; TCRdb's table is partial and in-frame only. This sample yields approximately 41,000 clones, of which approximately 68% are seen a single time; 9.8% belongs to the top ten.

This clonotype was sampled from a human donor with non-small cell lung cancer who had stable disease on radiotherapy plus ipilimumab. The sample in question was peripheral blood, obtained from a patient treated with radiotherapy plus ipilimumab. The chain couples TRBV14 to TRBJ1-1; D gene ambiguous. The CDR3 coding sequence is TGTGCCAGCAGCCATGGAGCGGGCGGATGGGAAGCTTTCTTT. Amino acids: CASSHGAGGWEAFF.